The clone carrying this T cell receptor beta chain appeared many times. Its target is unknown. A universal primer site was created by template switching, with the cDNA bearing unique molecular identifiers. Each CDR3 protein is one row after TCRdb ran MiXCR on the 5' RACE reads. The table lists approximately 210,000 distinct CDR3 sequences, over 8% of them singletons. The data were obtained in a study of identical twins. Study-wide results and caveats: Beta clonotypes that were abundant in cord blood contained fewer insertions, a pattern absent from memory repertoires. Researchers reported excess low generation probability among twin-shared out-of-frame alpha sequences.

The germline V gene encodes CDR1 SQVTM and CDR2 ANQGSEA. The CDR3 has 14 amino acids. After removal of 8 bases from V and 7 bases from J, the junction contained 17 bases not matched to a gene. The chain has TRBV29-1 and TRBJ2-7; 7 bases fit TRBD1. Sequencing was done on a sample of memory (CD45RO+) T cells sorted from blood. The receptor was isolated from a young woman in good health. This chain's CDR3 is CSMETGSKPGEQYF. CDR3 bases: TGCAGCATGGAGACAGGGTCTAAACCGGGGGAGCAGTACTTC.